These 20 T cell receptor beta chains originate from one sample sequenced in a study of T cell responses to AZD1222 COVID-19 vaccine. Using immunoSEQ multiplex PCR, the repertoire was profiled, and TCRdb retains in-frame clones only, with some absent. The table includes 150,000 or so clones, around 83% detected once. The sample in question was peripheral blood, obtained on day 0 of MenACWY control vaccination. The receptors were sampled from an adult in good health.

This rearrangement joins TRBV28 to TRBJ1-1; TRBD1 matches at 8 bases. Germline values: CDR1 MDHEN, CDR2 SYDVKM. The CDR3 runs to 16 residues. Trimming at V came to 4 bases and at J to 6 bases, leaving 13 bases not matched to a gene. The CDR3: CASSSASRDRSPEAFF. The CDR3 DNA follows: TGTGCCAGCAGTTCCGCTAGCCGGGACAGGTCTCCTGAAGCTTTCTTT.

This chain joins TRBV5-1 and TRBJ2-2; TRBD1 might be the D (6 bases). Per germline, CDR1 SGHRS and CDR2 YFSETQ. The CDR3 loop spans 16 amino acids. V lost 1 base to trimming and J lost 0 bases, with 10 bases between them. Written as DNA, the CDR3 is TGCGCCAGCAGCTTGTCACCAGGGGCGAACACCGGGGAGCTGTTTTTT. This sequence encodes CASSLSPGANTGELFF.

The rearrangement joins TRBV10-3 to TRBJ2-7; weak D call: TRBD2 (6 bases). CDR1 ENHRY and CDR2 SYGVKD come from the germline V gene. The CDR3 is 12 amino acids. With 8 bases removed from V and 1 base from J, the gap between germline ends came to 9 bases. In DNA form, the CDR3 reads TGTGCCATCGCGGGGACGTCCTACGAGCAGTACTTC. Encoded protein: CAIAGTSYEQYF.

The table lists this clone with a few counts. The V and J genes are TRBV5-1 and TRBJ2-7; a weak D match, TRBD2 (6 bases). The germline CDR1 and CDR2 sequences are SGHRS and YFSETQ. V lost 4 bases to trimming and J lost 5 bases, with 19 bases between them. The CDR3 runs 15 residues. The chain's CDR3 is CASSVTGENFHEQYF. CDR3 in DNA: TGCGCCAGCAGCGTGACGGGGGAAAACTTCCACGAGCAGTACTTC. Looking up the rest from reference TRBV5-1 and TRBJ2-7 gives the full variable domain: KAGVTQTPRYLIKTRGQQVTLSCSPISGHRSVSWYQQTPGQGLQFLFEYFSETQRNKGNFPGRFSGRQFSNSRSEMNVSTLELGDSALYLCASSVTGENFHEQYFGPGTRLTVT.

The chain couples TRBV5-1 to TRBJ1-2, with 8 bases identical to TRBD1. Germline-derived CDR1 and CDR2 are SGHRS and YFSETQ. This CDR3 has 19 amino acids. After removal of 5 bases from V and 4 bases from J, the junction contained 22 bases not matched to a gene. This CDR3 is CASRSPSREPGGSLYGYTF. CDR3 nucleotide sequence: TGCGCCAGCAGGTCCCCCTCGAGGGAACCAGGGGGCAGCCTCTATGGCTACACCTTC.

The CDR3 bases are TGTGCCAGCCTACAAAGGAACACCGGGGAGCTGTTTTTT. Amino acid sequence: CASLQRNTGELFF. J is TRBJ2-2 and V is TRBV28; D is unresolved. This CDR3 spans 13 amino acids. The V and J ends lost 8 bases and 1 base respectively, with 8 bases between them. The germline V gene encodes CDR1 MDHEN and CDR2 SYDVKM.

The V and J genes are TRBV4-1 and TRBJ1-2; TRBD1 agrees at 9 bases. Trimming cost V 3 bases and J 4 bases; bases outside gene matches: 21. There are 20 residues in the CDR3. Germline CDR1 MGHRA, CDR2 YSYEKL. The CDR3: CASSQYETGTGSIGTYGYTF. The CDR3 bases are TGCGCCAGCAGCCAGTACGAGACCGGGACAGGGAGTATTGGGACCTATGGCTACACCTTC.

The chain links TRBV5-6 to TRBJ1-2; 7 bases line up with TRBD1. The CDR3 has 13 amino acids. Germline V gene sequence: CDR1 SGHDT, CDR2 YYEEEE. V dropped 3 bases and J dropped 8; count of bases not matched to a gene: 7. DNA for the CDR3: TGTGCCAGCAGCTCCCTCGACAGGGCGGGCTACACCTTC. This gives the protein CASSSLDRAGYTF.

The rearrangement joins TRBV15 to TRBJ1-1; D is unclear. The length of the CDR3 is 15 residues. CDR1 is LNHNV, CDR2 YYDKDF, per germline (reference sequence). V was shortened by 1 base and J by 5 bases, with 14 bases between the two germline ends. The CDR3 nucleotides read TGTGCCACCAGCAGAGGCCGGGCATCGAGTACTGAAGCTTTCTTT. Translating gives CATSRGRASSTEAFF.

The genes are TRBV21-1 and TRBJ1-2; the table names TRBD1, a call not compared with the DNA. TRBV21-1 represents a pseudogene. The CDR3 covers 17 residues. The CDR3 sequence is CASSTPPNRGINYGYTF. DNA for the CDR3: TGTGCCAGCAGCACGCCCCCCAACAGGGGAATCAACTATGGCTACACCTTC.

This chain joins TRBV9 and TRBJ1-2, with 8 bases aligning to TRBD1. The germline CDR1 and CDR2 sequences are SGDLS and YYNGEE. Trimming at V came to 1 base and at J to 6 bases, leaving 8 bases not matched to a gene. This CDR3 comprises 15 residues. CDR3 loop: CASSVLPDRGNGYTF. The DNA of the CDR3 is TGTGCCAGCAGCGTATTACCTGACAGGGGTAATGGCTACACCTTC. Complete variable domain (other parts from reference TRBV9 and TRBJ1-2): DSGVTQTPKHLITATGQRVTLRCSPRSGDLSVYWYQQSLDQGLQFLIQYYNGEERAKGNILERFSAQQFPDLHSELNLSSLELGDSALYFCASSVLPDRGNGYTFGSGTRLTVV.

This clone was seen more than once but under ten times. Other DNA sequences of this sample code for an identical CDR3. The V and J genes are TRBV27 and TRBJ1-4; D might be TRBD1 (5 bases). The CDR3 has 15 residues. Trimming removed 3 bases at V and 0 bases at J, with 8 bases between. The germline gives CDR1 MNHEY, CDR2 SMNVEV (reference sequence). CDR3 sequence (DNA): TGTGCCAGCAGTTTCGGGGGGGCAACTAATGAAAAACTGTTTTTT. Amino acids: CASSFGGATNEKLFF.

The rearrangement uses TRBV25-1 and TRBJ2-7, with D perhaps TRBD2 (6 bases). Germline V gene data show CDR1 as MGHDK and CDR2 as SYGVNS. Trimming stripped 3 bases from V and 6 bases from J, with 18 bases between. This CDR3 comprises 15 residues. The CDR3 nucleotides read TGTGCCAGCAGTGAGGCGGGGCAGGGTAAGGGCGAGCAGTACTTC. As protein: CASSEAGQGKGEQYF.

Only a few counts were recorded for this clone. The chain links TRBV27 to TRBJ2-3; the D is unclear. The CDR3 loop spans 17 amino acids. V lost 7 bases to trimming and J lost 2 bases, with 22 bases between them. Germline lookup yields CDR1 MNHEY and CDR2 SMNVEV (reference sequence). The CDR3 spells CASMSLRNHRNTDTQYF. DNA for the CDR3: TGTGCCAGCATGTCCCTGCGGAACCATCGAAACACAGATACGCAGTATTTT.

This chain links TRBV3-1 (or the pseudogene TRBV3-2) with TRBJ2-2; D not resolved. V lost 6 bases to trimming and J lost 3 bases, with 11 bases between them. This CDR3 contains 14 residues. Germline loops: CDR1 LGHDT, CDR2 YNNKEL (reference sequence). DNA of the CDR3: TGTGCCAGCAGTCCGGTGCTCGACACCGGGGAGCTGTTTTTT. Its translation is CASSPVLDTGELFF.

This chain's CDR3 is CASSSRDEKLFF. The CDR3 DNA sequence: TGTGCCAGTAGTAGCCGGGATGAAAAACTGTTTTTT. The chain couples TRBV19 to TRBJ1-4; no clear D gene. Germline V gives CDR1 LNHDA, CDR2 SQIVND (reference sequence). The CDR3 has 12 amino acids. The V gene lost 4 bases and the J gene lost 6 bases, with 6 bases spanning the gap.

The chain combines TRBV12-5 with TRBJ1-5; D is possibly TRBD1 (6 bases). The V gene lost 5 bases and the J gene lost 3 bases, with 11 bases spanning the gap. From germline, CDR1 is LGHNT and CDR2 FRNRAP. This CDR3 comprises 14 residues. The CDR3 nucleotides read TGTGCTAGTGGTGTGGGACATTTCAATCAGCCCCAGCATTTT. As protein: CASGVGHFNQPQHF.

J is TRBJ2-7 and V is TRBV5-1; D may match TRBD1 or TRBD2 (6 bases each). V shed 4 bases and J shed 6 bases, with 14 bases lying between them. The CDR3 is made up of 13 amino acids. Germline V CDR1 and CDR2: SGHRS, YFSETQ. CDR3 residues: CASSPNEGGEQYF. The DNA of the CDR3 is TGCGCCAGCAGCCCCAATGAGGGGGGCGAGCAGTACTTC.

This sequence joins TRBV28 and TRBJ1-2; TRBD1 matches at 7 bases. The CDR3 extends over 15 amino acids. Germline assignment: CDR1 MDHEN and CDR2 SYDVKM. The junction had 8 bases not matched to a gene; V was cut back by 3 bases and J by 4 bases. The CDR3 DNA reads TGTGCCAGCAGTTTGGGTACGGGACAGATCTATGGCTACACCTTC. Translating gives CASSLGTGQIYGYTF.

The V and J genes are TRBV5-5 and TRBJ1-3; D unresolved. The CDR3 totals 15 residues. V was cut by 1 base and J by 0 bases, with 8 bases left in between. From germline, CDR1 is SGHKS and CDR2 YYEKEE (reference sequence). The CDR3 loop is CASSLLQSSGNTIYF. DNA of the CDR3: TGTGCCAGCAGCTTGTTACAGAGCTCTGGAAACACCATATATTTT.